The source of this TCR beta chain is a study of T cells of healthy individuals (dated 2018 in TCRdb). The library was built by means of 5' RACE. The sequencer listed for this sample is Illumina MiSeq. TCRdb itself trimmed the public reads at Q25 with fastp, ran MiXCR and retained productive beta chains. Each CDR3 protein appears once, grouped with its most common genes and DNA. The sample records around 90,000 distinct CDR3 sequences, approximately 4.7% of which are singletons. The biggest ten clones account for around 7.6% of the sample. Germline trimming amounts to 0 bases on V and 2 bases on J, with 3 as the count of junction bases outside the gene matches. Taken from the germline V gene (reference sequence), the CDR1 and CDR2 loops are SGHNT and YYREEE. The CDR3 measures 15 amino acids from cysteine to phenylalanine. The DNA shown is the 45-base CDR3, in frame from base 1. This clonotype showed up many times. It has no known antigen specificity. Nothing much larger sits one base from this clone, and base qualities are not available.

The source of this sequence is a female donor in good health. This chain is built from TRBV5-4 and TRBJ2-7, with 9 bases aligning to TRBD1. CDR3 sequence: CASSLGGQGPYEQYF. The sequence in DNA is TGTGCCAGCAGCTTGGGCGGACAGGGGCCCTACGAGCAGTACTTC.